This is a list of T cell receptor beta chains from one sample in a study of CDR3 diversity in severe acne. TCRdb reprocessed the PCR reads via MiXCR and lists one record per CDR3 protein. The repertoire holds 85,000 to 120,000 distinct CDR3 sequences, with about half as singletons. The specimen sequenced was blood. The receptors derive from a male donor with acne. Each CDR3 is given with its conserved first and last residue. The D gene is left open where the match is weak. The size field is filled for only some rows; it gives once, few, many or a size class.

clone_size,v_call,d_call,j_call,cdr3_aa,cdr3_nt
many,TRBV19,-,TRBJ2-1,CASSRSASSYNEQFF,TGTGCCAGTAGTAGGTCGGCTAGCTCCTACAATGAGCAGTTCTTC
-,TRBV6-4,TRBD2,TRBJ2-3,CASSAFSGSSADTQYF,TGTGCCAGCAGTGCTTTTAGCGGGAGTAGCGCAGATACGCAGTATTTT
many,TRBV5-4,-,TRBJ2-7,CASSPTPPSYEQYF,TGTGCCAGCAGCCCGACACCCCCCTCCTACGAGCAGTACTTC
-,TRBV19,TRBD1,TRBJ1-5,CASSFGTGSNQPQHF,TGTGCCAGTAGTTTCGGGACAGGAAGCAATCAGCCCCAGCATTTT
many,TRBV2,-,TRBJ1-4,CASSELGIGTNEKLFF,TGTGCCAGCAGTGAATTGGGGATTGGTACTAATGAAAAACTGTTTTTT
once,TRBV20-1,-,TRBJ1-5,CSADLLSNQPQHF,TGCAGTGCTGACTTGTTGAGCAATCAGCCCCAGCATTTT
-,TRBV5-1,-,TRBJ2-5,CASSDSASEIQETQYF,TGCGCCAGCAGTGATTCGGCTAGCGAAATCCAAGAGACCCAGTACTTC
-,TRBV6-5,TRBD1,TRBJ2-7,CASSYGAGGSYEQYF,TGTGCCAGCAGTTACGGGGCAGGGGGCTCCTACGAGCAGTACTTC
-,TRBV7-9,-,TRBJ2-2,CASFSNTGELFF,TGTGCCAGCTTTTCGAACACCGGGGAGCTGTTTTTT
-,TRBV11-2,-,TRBJ2-1,CASSLEASASSYNEQCF,TGTGCCAGCAGCTTAGAGGCTAGCGCGAGCTCCTACAATGAGCAGTGCTTC
-,TRBV4-2,TRBD1,TRBJ2-3,CASSLSTGLDTQYF,TGTGCCAGCAGCCTTTCGACAGGGTTGGATACGCAGTATTTT
-,TRBV5-6,TRBD1,TRBJ2-5,CASSPETGQGETQYF,TGTGCCAGCAGTCCGGAAACCGGACAGGGGGAGACCCAGTACTTC
-,TRBV2,-,TRBJ1-4,CASRRGGTTELFF,TGTGCCAGCAGGCGGGGTGGAACGACGGAACTGTTTTTT
-,TRBV19,TRBD2,TRBJ2-3,CASSRTSGSADTQYF,TGTGCCAGTAGTAGAACTAGCGGGAGTGCAGATACGCAGTATTTT
-,TRBV28,TRBD1,TRBJ1-2,CASTGQGGYGYTF,TGTGCCAGCACGGGACAGGGAGGCTATGGCTACACCTTC
once,TRBV7-2,-,TRBJ1-6,CASTEGAGQNNSPLHF,TGTGCCAGCACCGAAGGGGCAGGACAGAATAATTCACCCCTCCACTTT
-,TRBV3-1,-,TRBJ1-2,CASVGRGYGYTF,TGTGCCAGCGTCGGCAGGGGTTATGGCTACACCTTC
few,TRBV24-1,-,TRBJ1-5,CATSDLGQPQHF,TGTGCCACCAGTGATTTGGGTCAGCCCCAGCATTTT
-,TRBV6-1,TRBD2,TRBJ2-3,CASRSRGVMTDTQYF,TGTGCCAGCAGGTCCCGGGGGGTAATGACAGATACGCAGTATTTT